This is a list of T cell receptor beta chains from one sample in a study of T cells expressing NK-cell markers. Each CDR3 protein gets one entry in TCRdb, which reprocessed the 5' RACE reads and gives no DNA. Found here are under 500,000 distinct CDR3 sequences; the top ten clones hold 7.3%. Material: blood T cells: a sorted CD56 or NKG2C T cell subset, CD4+ or CD8+ T cells, or bulk PBMC T cells (not recorded which). The receptors here all came from a woman aged 18 to 75 in good health. CDR3s include the opening cysteine and the closing phenylalanine or tryptophan.

j_call: TRBJ2-7
v_call: TRBV18
cdr3_aa: CASSPQADWEQYF

j_call: TRBJ2-7
v_call: TRBV20-1
cdr3_aa: CSARDTYSYEQYF

j_call: TRBJ1-5
v_call: TRBV6-6
cdr3_aa: CASSSTAQPQHF

j_call: TRBJ1-6
v_call: TRBV28
cdr3_aa: CASSLSGPTNYNSPLHF

j_call: TRBJ1-3
v_call: TRBV20-1
cdr3_aa: CSALTGTGNTIYF

j_call: TRBJ2-2
v_call: TRBV6-2/TRBV6-3
cdr3_aa: CASRWLGANTGELFF

j_call: TRBJ2-5
v_call: TRBV12-3/TRBV12-4
cdr3_aa: CASSRPPSMTQYF

j_call: TRBJ2-1
v_call: TRBV29-1
cdr3_aa: CSAPAGGHPVNEQFF

j_call: TRBJ2-7
v_call: TRBV29-1
cdr3_aa: CSVERQGVDEQYF

j_call: TRBJ2-5
v_call: TRBV10-3
cdr3_aa: CAISENDSKETQYF

j_call: TRBJ2-7
v_call: TRBV6-2/TRBV6-3
cdr3_aa: CASKIAGPFSYEQYF

j_call: TRBJ1-1
v_call: TRBV30
cdr3_aa: CAWSVGRASSNTEAFF

j_call: TRBJ1-1
v_call: TRBV29-1
cdr3_aa: CSVATPSGTGRIMNTEAFF

j_call: TRBJ2-2
v_call: TRBV11-1
cdr3_aa: CASRGLLSEGGNTGELFF

j_call: TRBJ2-3
v_call: TRBV5-4
cdr3_aa: CASSVDLTDTQYF

j_call: TRBJ2-7
v_call: TRBV5-1
cdr3_aa: CASSSGTASYEQYF

j_call: TRBJ2-1
v_call: TRBV7-9
cdr3_aa: CASREPLTGDNEQFF

j_call: TRBJ2-2
v_call: TRBV10-3
cdr3_aa: CATMSAVGSNTGELFF

j_call: TRBJ2-5
v_call: TRBV11-2
cdr3_aa: CASSLDVAIGETQYF

j_call: TRBJ2-2
v_call: TRBV20-1
cdr3_aa: CSARKGANTGELFF

j_call: TRBJ1-5
v_call: TRBV2
cdr3_aa: CASKPRGAQTNQPQHF

j_call: TRBJ2-3
v_call: TRBV5-4
cdr3_aa: CASSFRRLAGVSTDTQYF

j_call: TRBJ1-5
v_call: TRBV7-2
cdr3_aa: CASSPPHQPQHF

j_call: TRBJ2-3
v_call: TRBV28
cdr3_aa: CASSPLGRSTDTQYF

j_call: TRBJ2-2
v_call: TRBV7-8
cdr3_aa: CASTLSGNPNTGELFF

j_call: TRBJ2-2
v_call: TRBV6-1
cdr3_aa: CASFTGQGNTGELFF

j_call: TRBJ2-7
v_call: TRBV7-2
cdr3_aa: CASSSLGDSVREQYF

j_call: TRBJ1-1
v_call: TRBV7-2
cdr3_aa: CASSLVRGTVNTEAFF

j_call: TRBJ2-1
v_call: TRBV12-3/TRBV12-4
cdr3_aa: CASDGTSYDEQFF

j_call: TRBJ2-2
v_call: TRBV5-1
cdr3_aa: CASSLVRTGAGELFF

j_call: TRBJ2-1
v_call: TRBV5-8
cdr3_aa: CASSLGVDGVGYNEQFF

j_call: TRBJ2-5
v_call: TRBV5-1
cdr3_aa: CASSFGSMETQYF

j_call: TRBJ1-1
v_call: TRBV12-5
cdr3_aa: CASGPPGGRYTEAFF

j_call: TRBJ2-3
v_call: TRBV24-1
cdr3_aa: CATSDPGQGQYF

j_call: TRBJ2-5
v_call: TRBV7-2
cdr3_aa: CASMRGRGETQYF

j_call: TRBJ2-1
v_call: TRBV24-1
cdr3_aa: CATSGGPTNEQFF

j_call: TRBJ1-1
v_call: TRBV6-6
cdr3_aa: CASSYAGYTEAFF

j_call: TRBJ1-1
v_call: TRBV20-1
cdr3_aa: CSARRQGVGMNTEAFF

j_call: TRBJ2-1
v_call: TRBV7-2
cdr3_aa: CASSWASGRENEQFF

j_call: TRBJ2-5
v_call: TRBV2
cdr3_aa: CASLAGVYQETQYF

j_call: TRBJ2-1
v_call: TRBV28
cdr3_aa: CASSVQGGSYNEQFF

j_call: TRBJ2-7
v_call: TRBV12-3/TRBV12-4
cdr3_aa: CASSFISGSSYEQYF

j_call: TRBJ2-1
v_call: TRBV5-4
cdr3_aa: CASSSGQRNEQFF

j_call: TRBJ2-2
v_call: TRBV6-5
cdr3_aa: CASSYRLAETNTGELFF

j_call: TRBJ1-3
v_call: TRBV5-1
cdr3_aa: CASSLVSGQGVLSGNTIYF